Listed below are T cell receptor beta chains from one sample, sequenced in a study of blood T cell repertoires in COVID-19. TCRdb's copy holds only in-frame clones and misses some; the assay was immunoSEQ multiplex PCR. The table records 40,000 to 55,000 clones, approximately 90% of them present only once. Source material: peripheral blood. Receptor source: a man aged 45 to 65 with active COVID-19. The CDR3 runs from the conserved cysteine through the conserved F or W. The D gene is left open where the match is weak. Rows give clone size only sometimes, using once, few, many, or a class for an expanded clone.

TRBJ2-7 | TRBV11-2 | NA | NA | TGTGCCAGCAGCTTAAGACTGTTACCCTACGAGCAGTACTTC | CASSLRLLPYEQYF
TRBJ2-7 | TRBV30 | NA | NA | TGTGCCTGGAGTGTAAGCGGTCGCTCCTACGAGCAGTACTTC | CAWSVSGRSYEQYF
TRBJ2-1 | TRBV11-3 | NA | NA | TGTGCCAGCAGCTTAGATCGAACCAGAACCCCTCCCAATGAGCAGTTCTTC | CASSLDRTRTPPNEQFF
TRBJ2-7 | TRBV6-5 | NA | TRBD2 | TGTGCCAGCAGGCCCGGGGGGGCGGACTCCTACGAGCAGTACTTC | CASRPGGADSYEQYF
TRBJ1-1 | TRBV6-5 | NA | NA | TGTGCCAGCCCCGGAGGGAGGGAAGCTTTCTTT | CASPGGREAFF
TRBJ2-5 | TRBV19 | NA | NA | TGTGCCAGTAGTATGCTAAGGGGCGGCGAGACCCAGTACTTC | CASSMLRGGETQYF
TRBJ2-1 | TRBV7-3 | NA | TRBD1 | TGTGCCAGCAGCGACAGACAGGGGAAGGTTATGGACAATGAGCAGTTCTTC | CASSDRQGKVMDNEQFF
TRBJ2-7 | TRBV6-5 | NA | TRBD1 | TGTGCCAGCAGTCAGAAGGGGGCGCATGGCGAGCAGTACTTC | CASSQKGAHGEQYF
TRBJ2-1 | TRBV7-2 | NA | TRBD2 | TGTGCCAGCAGCTTACTAGCGGGAGGGGGAAATGAGCAGTTCTTC | CASSLLAGGGNEQFF
TRBJ2-3 | TRBV11-2 | NA | TRBD2 | TGTGCCAGCAGCTTTGGCGGGCGGGGGAGCACAGATACGCAGTATTTT | CASSFGGRGSTDTQYF
TRBJ1-3 | TRBV28 | NA | TRBD1 | TGTGCCAGCAGGCCAACAGGGGGCTGGCGAAACACCATATATTTT | CASRPTGGWRNTIYF
TRBJ1-1 | TRBV10-3 | NA | TRBD1 | TGTGCCATCAGTGAGTCCCCGGGACAGGGTGCGGCTTTCTTT | CAISESPGQGAAFF
TRBJ2-1 | TRBV7-2 | NA | TRBD2 | TGTGCCAGCAGCTTGGGCGCCGGGGGGAGATTGAGCCATGAGCAGTTCTTC | CASSLGAGGRLSHEQFF
TRBJ2-7 | TRBV6-5 | NA | TRBD2 | TGTGCCAGCAGTTACTCGAGGGCTAGCGGAACCTACGAGCAGTACTTC | CASSYSRASGTYEQYF
TRBJ2-7 | TRBV19 | NA | NA | TGTGCCAGTAGTATGAGCCGGGATGTCTACGAGCAGTACTTC | CASSMSRDVYEQYF
TRBJ2-1 | TRBV2 | NA | NA | TGTGCCAGCAGTGAAGAAGAAGCCGATGAGCAGTTCTTC | CASSEEEADEQFF
TRBJ2-3 | TRBV3-1/TRBV3-2 | NA | NA | TGTGCCAGCAGAGCTACAGGACACCATACGCAGTATTTT | CASRATGHHTQYF
TRBJ2-6 | TRBV4-2 | NA | TRBD1 | TGTGCCAGCAGCCTCCGGGACAGGGGCGAAGGGGCCAACGTCCTGACTTTC | CASSLRDRGEGANVLTF
TRBJ2-1 | TRBV30 | NA | NA | TGTGCCTTTGGATACTCTTCACAGAGCTCCTACAATGAGCAGTTCTTC | CAFGYSSQSSYNEQFF
TRBJ2-7 | TRBV20-1 | NA | TRBD2 | TGCAGTGCTAGTCGCGCGGGGGTCCGCGAGCAGTACTTC | CSASRAGVREQYF
TRBJ2-1 | TRBV2 | NA | TRBD2 | TGTGCCAGCAGGGCGGGGGACAATGAGCAGTTCTTC | CASRAGDNEQFF
TRBJ2-3 | TRBV12-5 | NA | TRBD2 | TGTGCGGCGGGGGGGTTAGATACGCAGTATTTT | CAAGGLDTQYF
TRBJ2-4 | TRBV27 | NA | NA | TGTGCCAGCAGTGCGACAGGAGAGTTTAACATTCAGTACTTC | CASSATGEFNIQYF
TRBJ2-7 | TRBV11-2 | NA | NA | TGTGCCAGCAGCCTACAGGGCTACGAGCAGTACTTC | CASSLQGYEQYF
TRBJ1-2 | TRBV6-5 | once | NA | TGTGCCAGCAGTCACAACCGGGACACCGACTATGGCTACACCTTC | CASSHNRDTDYGYTF
TRBJ2-7 | TRBV6-5 | once | TRBD2 | TGTGCCAGCACCATGGGACTAGCGGAGGAGCAGTACTTC | CASTMGLAEEQYF
TRBJ2-1 | TRBV7-3 | once | TRBD2 | TGTGCCAGCAGCTTATCGTTCCGGACTAGCGGGAGGGTCTACAATGAGCAGTTCTTC | CASSLSFRTSGRVYNEQFF
TRBJ2-1 | TRBV30 | NA | NA | TGTGCCTGGACCCTCGACAGCCACAATGAGCAGTTCTTC | CAWTLDSHNEQFF
TRBJ2-5 | TRBV19 | NA | TRBD1 | TGTGCCAGTAGTCCGGACAGGAGAGAGACCCAGTACTTC | CASSPDRRETQYF
TRBJ2-5 | TRBV30 | NA | NA | TGTGCCTGGAGACCCCCACCCTATAGCGGTGAGACCCAGTACTTC | CAWRPPPYSGETQYF
TRBJ2-7 | TRBV27 | NA | TRBD2 | TGTGCCAGCAGTACCCAAAGACTAGCGGGGACCCAATCCTACGAGCAGTACTTC | CASSTQRLAGTQSYEQYF
TRBJ1-5 | TRBV27 | NA | NA | TGTGCCAGCAGCTACACCTTACAGGGCAATCAGCCCCAGCATTTT | CASSYTLQGNQPQHF
TRBJ2-2 | TRBV3-1/TRBV3-2 | NA | TRBD2 | TGTGCCAGCAGCCAGTCGGGGGGGCCCCCCGGGGAGCTGTTTTTT | CASSQSGGPPGELFF
TRBJ1-1 | TRBV9 | once | TRBD1 | TGTGCCAGCAGCGAGAGAAGACAGGGGGAGAACACTGAAGCTTTCTTT | CASSERRQGENTEAFF
TRBJ2-3 | TRBV7-2 | NA | NA | TGTGCCAGCAGCTTCCAGTACCCAGATACGCAGTATTTT | CASSFQYPDTQYF
TRBJ1-2 | TRBV11-2 | NA | TRBD1 | TGTGCCAGCAGCATAGGGGGCGCGAGAGCTAACTATGGCTACACCTTC | CASSIGGARANYGYTF
TRBJ1-1 | TRBV10-3 | NA | NA | TGTGCCATCAGTGAGACAGGGAGGGACACTGAAGCTTTCTTT | CAISETGRDTEAFF
TRBJ2-3 | TRBV10-1 | NA | NA | TGCGCCAGCCAGCCCGGGACAGATACGCAGTATTTT | CASQPGTDTQYF
TRBJ2-5 | TRBV18 | NA | TRBD1 | TGTGCCAGCTCTCCTCCGACAGGGCGAGGAGAGACCCAGTACTTC | CASSPPTGRGETQYF
TRBJ1-1 | TRBV29-1 | NA | NA | TGCAGCGTTGCCAGGGCAAACACTGAAGCTTTCTTT | CSVARANTEAFF
TRBJ2-1 | TRBV9 | NA | TRBD2 | TGTGCCAGCAGCGCCGTCCCGGGACTAGCGGGGGCCGCCTACAATGAGCAGTTCTTC | CASSAVPGLAGAAYNEQFF
TRBJ2-7 | TRBV18 | once | TRBD2 | TGTGCCAGCTCACTTCTGACTAGCGGGAGTAAGGCCGATGTCGACGAGCAGTACTTC | CASSLLTSGSKADVDEQYF
TRBJ1-2 | TRBV18 | NA | NA | TGTGCCAGCTCACCCAGTTTACAAAACTATGGCTACACCTTC | CASSPSLQNYGYTF
TRBJ1-3 | TRBV9 | NA | NA | TGTGCCAGCAGCAAGACAGCAGCGGGAAACACCATATATTTT | CASSKTAAGNTIYF